The TCR beta chain described here comes from a study of post-analysis software for immune sequencing data. This CDR3 spans 16 amino acids. The V segment lost 1 base and the J segment 4 bases; nucleotides outside the gene matches: 5. A remark on this clonotype: Its antigen remains unidentified.

TCR beta cDNA libraries included unique molecular identifiers. T cells, about 0.85 to 11 million of them, yielded roughly 0.5 million cDNA molecules. TCRdb ran MiXCR on the PCR reads and lists one entry per CDR3 protein. The table lists about 540,000 distinct CDR3 sequences, 30% to 40% of them singletons. Study-wide results and limits: Controls showed lower frequencies than patients for roughly five TRBV segments, and TRBV5-6, TRBV5-1 and TRBV20-1 were among these.

The TCR comes from a girl aged 2-17 years with multiple sclerosis. The source material was blood. The genes are TRBV12-3 or TRBV12-4 and TRBJ2-3; 10 nucleotides align to TRBD2. In DNA form, the CDR3 reads TGTGCCAGCAGTTTAGAAGCGGGGGGGCGCGCAGATACGCAGTATTTT. Translating gives CASSLEAGGRADTQYF.